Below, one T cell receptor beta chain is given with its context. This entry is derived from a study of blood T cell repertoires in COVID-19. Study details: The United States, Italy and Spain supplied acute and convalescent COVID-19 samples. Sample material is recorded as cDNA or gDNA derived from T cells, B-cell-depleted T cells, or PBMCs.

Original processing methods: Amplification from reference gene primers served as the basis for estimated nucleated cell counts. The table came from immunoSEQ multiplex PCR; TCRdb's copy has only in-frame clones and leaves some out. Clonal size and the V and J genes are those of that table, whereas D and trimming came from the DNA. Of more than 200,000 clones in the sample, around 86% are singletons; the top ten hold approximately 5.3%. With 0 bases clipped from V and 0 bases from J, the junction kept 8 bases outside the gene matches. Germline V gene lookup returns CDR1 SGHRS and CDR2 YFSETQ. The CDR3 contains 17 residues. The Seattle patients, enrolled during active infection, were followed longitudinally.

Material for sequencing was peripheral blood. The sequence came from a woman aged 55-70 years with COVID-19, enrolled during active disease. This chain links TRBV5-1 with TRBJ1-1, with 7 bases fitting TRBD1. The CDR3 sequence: CASSLEPTGPMNTEAFF. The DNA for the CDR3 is TGCGCCAGCAGCTTGGAACCGACAGGGCCAATGAACACTGAAGCTTTCTTT.